Listed below are T cell receptor beta chains from one sample, sequenced in a study of technical replicates of blood from a handful of donors. Only in-frame clones appear in the TCRdb table, and some are missing; sequencing was by immunoSEQ multiplex PCR. The sample shows about 13,000 clones, just over 85% of them seen only once. The sequenced sample was PBMCs. Source of these receptors: a human donor in good health. Both conserved end residues are part of each CDR3. The D gene is left open where the match is weak. Clone size is shown for a subset of rows, as once, few, many or a class of expanded clone.

TRBJ1-1	TRBD1	-	TRBV27	TGTGCCAGCAGGTCTCAGGGGGCCCCTGAAGCTTTCTTT	CASRSQGAPEAFF
TRBJ2-2	TRBD1	-	TRBV27	TGTGCCGGGGGGACAGGAGATAACACCGGGGAGCTGTTTTTT	CAGGTGDNTGELFF
TRBJ2-2	TRBD2	few	TRBV15	TGTGCCACCAGCAGAGATTCCCCTAGCGGGGGAGATTCGAACACCGGGGAGCTGTTTTTT	CATSRDSPSGGDSNTGELFF
TRBJ2-7	-	-	TRBV30	TGTGCCTGGAGTAGGGACTCAGAGCAGTACTTC	CAWSRDSEQYF
TRBJ1-2	-	-	TRBV2	TGTGCCAGCAGTGAAATCGTTCAGGGCTATGGCTACACCTTC	CASSEIVQGYGYTF
TRBJ2-7	-	-	TRBV7-2	TGTGCCAGCAGCGACCGGTCCCCTGGGGCCCTCTACGAGCAGTACTTC	CASSDRSPGALYEQYF
TRBJ2-1	TRBD2	-	TRBV5-1	TGCGCCAGCGGATCCACCTCTAGCGGGAGGTTGGATGAGCAGTTCTTC	CASGSTSSGRLDEQFF
TRBJ1-2	-	-	TRBV25-1	TGTGCCAGCAGTGAACCCGGGGGGGGGTTATCCTATGGCTACACCTTC	CASSEPGGGLSYGYTF
TRBJ2-7	-	-	TRBV19	TGTGCCAGTAGTATAGGAACAGAGTACGAGCAGTACTTC	CASSIGTEYEQYF
TRBJ1-1	TRBD1	few	TRBV9	TGTGCCAGCAGCGACGACAGGGTAGGAGACACTGAAGCTTTCTTT	CASSDDRVGDTEAFF
TRBJ2-3	-	-	TRBV2	TGTGCCACCTCTAGCTCCCCTTGGGATACGCAGTATTTT	CATSSSPWDTQYF
TRBJ2-1	-	-	TRBV7-6	TGTGCCAGCAGCCGTAACTACAATGAGCAGTTCTTC	CASSRNYNEQFF
TRBJ2-7	-	-	TRBV19	TGTGCCAGTAGTATAGCTACAGGCAACTCCTACGAGCAGTACTTC	CASSIATGNSYEQYF
TRBJ2-7	-	-	TRBV19	TGTGCCAGTAGCCCTGTCGGCAGGGGATCGACAGTCTCCGAGCAGTACTTC	CASSPVGRGSTVSEQYF
TRBJ1-1	-	-	TRBV6-1	TGTGCCAGCAGTCTCATGGTGCAGGGCGGCACTGAAGCTTTCTTT	CASSLMVQGGTEAFF
TRBJ2-5	-	-	TRBV15	TGTGCCACCAGCAGGGGCGGGCGCGGCAATTACCAAGAGACCCAGTACTTC	CATSRGGRGNYQETQYF
TRBJ2-3	-	-	TRBV5-1	TGCGCCAGCAGCTTCCACAGCCCTAGCACAGATACGCAGTATTTT	CASSFHSPSTDTQYF
TRBJ2-6	-	few	TRBV6-5	TGTGCCAGCAGTTCAGGGGTCTCTGGGGCCAACGTCCTGACTTTC	CASSSGVSGANVLTF
TRBJ2-5	TRBD2	once	TRBV6-1	TGTGCCAGCAGTGCGCGACTAGCGGGAGGCAGCCAAGAGACCCAGTACTTC	CASSARLAGGSQETQYF
TRBJ1-2	TRBD1	-	TRBV6-5	TGTGCCAGCAGCAGAGACAGGGAGCCGAACTATGGCTACACCTTC	CASSRDREPNYGYTF
TRBJ1-4	TRBD1	-	TRBV2	TGTGCCAGCAGTGCCGGGACAGGGAATGAAAAACTGTTTTTT	CASSAGTGNEKLFF
TRBJ2-2	TRBD2	-	TRBV7-3	TGTGCCAGCAGCTTAATGAGCGGGAGGGCGGCCGGGGAGCTGTTTTTT	CASSLMSGRAAGELFF
TRBJ2-1	TRBD2	-	TRBV19	TGTGCCAGTAGTCCCGGACTAGCCAGCTCCTACAATGAGCAGTTCTTC	CASSPGLASSYNEQFF
TRBJ2-1	TRBD2	-	TRBV6-5	TGTGCCAGCAGTTACGGGACTAGGTCCGATGAGCAGTTCTTC	CASSYGTRSDEQFF
TRBJ1-2	-	-	TRBV5-6	TGTGCCAGCAGCTTTGCCACGGTGACGGCAGGGAATGGCTACACCTTC	CASSFATVTAGNGYTF
TRBJ2-1	TRBD2	medium-sized	TRBV27	TGTGCCAGCAGTCCAACTAGCGCCGGTGAGCAGTTCTTC	CASSPTSAGEQFF
TRBJ2-2	-	few	TRBV27	TGTGCCAGCGGGGCTCTTCGTGCGAACACCGGGGAGCTGTTTTTT	CASGALRANTGELFF
TRBJ2-3	-	-	TRBV2	TGTGCCAGCAGTGCACAGGGAAGCACAGATACGCAGTATTTT	CASSAQGSTDTQYF
TRBJ2-5	-	once	TRBV27	TGTGCCAGCAGTTTCCACCGGACAGTCCAAGAGACCCAGTACTTC	CASSFHRTVQETQYF
TRBJ2-7	TRBD1	-	TRBV7-9	TGTGCCAGCAGCCCCCGCCGCGACAGGGCCACCTACGAGCAGTACTTC	CASSPRRDRATYEQYF
TRBJ2-1	-	-	TRBV29-1	TGCAGCGTTGGTTTGCAGCGGCCTATTACATATGAGCAGTTCTTC	CSVGLQRPITYEQFF
TRBJ1-2	-	once	TRBV15	TGTGCCACCAGCAGAGCAACAGTTAACTATGGCTACACCTTC	CATSRATVNYGYTF
TRBJ2-1	TRBD2	-	TRBV7-8	TGTGCCAGCGCGGGGGGGGAACCCTACAATGAGCAGTTCTTC	CASAGGEPYNEQFF
TRBJ2-5	TRBD2	-	TRBV6-5	TGTGCCAGCAGTTACGGGCTAGCGGGAGAGACCCAGTACTTC	CASSYGLAGETQYF
TRBJ2-1	-	-	TRBV4-2	TGTGCCAGCAGCCACAACCTTGAGAGGGTGGCCTACAATGAGCAGTTCTTC	CASSHNLERVAYNEQFF
TRBJ2-7	TRBD2	-	TRBV7-2	TGTGCCAGCAGCTTTACTAGCGGGAGCTCCTACGAGCAGTACTTC	CASSFTSGSSYEQYF
TRBJ2-2	TRBD2	-	TRBV2	TGTGCCAGCAGTGAGATAGCGGGAGCAAACGGGGAGCTGTTTTTT	CASSEIAGANGELFF
TRBJ1-5	TRBD1	-	TRBV2	TGTGCCAGCCGATTGGGGACAGGGTCTAATCAGCCCCAGCATTTT	CASRLGTGSNQPQHF
TRBJ1-1	-	-	TRBV30	TGTGCCTGGAGTCGAAATAGTGTACTTGAAGCTTTCTTT	CAWSRNSVLEAFF
TRBJ2-3	TRBD2	-	TRBV7-3	TGTGCCAGCAGCTTAACCGTAGCGGGAGATGGCACAGATACGCAGTATTTT	CASSLTVAGDGTDTQYF
TRBJ2-7	TRBD2	once	TRBV7-8	TGTGCCAGCAGCCCGTCGGATAGCGGGCGACCTTTAGACCCCGAGCAGTACTTC	CASSPSDSGRPLDPEQYF
TRBJ1-1	TRBD1	-	TRBV6-6	TGTGCCAGCTGCAGGGGGCCAAACACTGAAGCTTTCTTT	CASCRGPNTEAFF
TRBJ1-1	-	-	TRBV2	TGTGCCAGCAGCGCCGGGAAGAACACTGAAGCTTTCTTT	CASSAGKNTEAFF
TRBJ2-5	TRBD2	-	TRBV10-3	TGTGCCATCAGTAACTCCGGGACTAGCGGGAGGGAAGAGACCCAGTACTTC	CAISNSGTSGREETQYF
TRBJ1-2	TRBD1	-	TRBV30	TGTGCCTGGAAGGTCCCGGACAGGGATGGCTACACCTTC	CAWKVPDRDGYTF
TRBJ2-3	-	-	TRBV18	TGTGCCAGCTCACCACCGAAAGTAGCGGCTCGCACAGATACGCAGTATTTT	CASSPPKVAARTDTQYF
TRBJ2-1	-	once	TRBV7-8	TGTGCCAGCCTTCTTTTCGCCTACAATGAGCAGTTCTTC	CASLLFAYNEQFF
TRBJ2-1	-	once	TRBV7-9	TGTGCCAGCAGGCAGGGCAGTGGCAATGAGCAGTTCTTC	CASRQGSGNEQFF
TRBJ2-1	TRBD2	-	TRBV5-1	TGCGCCACCGCACCCGCGGACTCAGCGGGAGGGTGGGTAGGTTGGCAGTTCTTC	CATAPADSAGGWVGWQFF
TRBJ2-1	TRBD1	once	TRBV9	TGTGCCAGCAGCGTAGACAGGGGCTACACCGAGCAGTTCTTC	CASSVDRGYTEQFF
TRBJ2-1	-	-	TRBV9	TGTGCCAGCAGCGTAGCGCCCGCCTCTAGGGAGGCTCACAATGAGCAGTTCTTC	CASSVAPASREAHNEQFF